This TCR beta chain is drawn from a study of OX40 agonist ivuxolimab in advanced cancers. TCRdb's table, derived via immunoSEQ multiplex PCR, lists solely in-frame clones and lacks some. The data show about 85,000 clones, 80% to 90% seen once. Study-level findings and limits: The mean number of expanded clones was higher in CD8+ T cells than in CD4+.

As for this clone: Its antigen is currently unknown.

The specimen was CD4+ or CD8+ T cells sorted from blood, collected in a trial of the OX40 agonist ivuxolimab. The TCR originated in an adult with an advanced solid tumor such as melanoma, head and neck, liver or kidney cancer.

The CDR3 spells CASSPPQPRNTDTQYF. CDR3 nucleotide sequence: TGTGCCAGCTCACCACCCCAGCCACGGAACACAGATACGCAGTATTTT. The V call is TRBV18, the J call TRBJ2-3; D not certain. The V end lost 0 bases, the J end lost 2 bases, and 12 bases lay between the germline ends. This CDR3 region has 16 residues. Per the germline V gene, CDR1 is KGHSH and CDR2 is LQKENI.